The source of this TCR beta chain is a study of chemoradiotherapy in HPV16-positive cancers. With regard to this clone: Its antigen is still unknown.

From germline, CDR1 is LGHNA and CDR2 YSLEER. With V trimmed by 4 bases and J by 5 bases, 6 bases remained unmatched. The CDR3 length is 15 residues. Study-level findings and limits: Non-HPV-specific T cells did not expand in tumors during treatment, whereas candidate HPV-specific clones and E7-related motifs did. Better recurrence-free survival went with HPV-responsive T-cell expansion in HPV16-positive patients.

Repertoires were sampled repeatedly during chemoradiotherapy. TCRdb's copy holds only in-frame clones and misses some; the assay was immunoSEQ multiplex PCR. Of about 29,000 clones detected, 91% appear once; the ten largest clones hold roughly a fifth. The V call is TRBV4-3, the J call TRBJ1-5; 9 positions agree with TRBD1. The specimen was blood, collected from a patient who underwent chemoradiotherapy. The clonotype originates from a human donor with HPV-associated anogenital cancer. The CDR3 bases are TGCGCCAGCAGCCTCGGGACAGGGAAATATCAGCCCCAGCATTTT. Translated: CASSLGTGKYQPQHF.